This T cell receptor (beta chain) was profiled in a study of blood T cell repertoires in COVID-19. For the study at large: Spain, Italy and the United States supplied samples that represented acute and convalescent COVID-19.

Per the original methods: Estimation of nucleated cell counts was performed using reference gene primer amplification. TCRdb's copy holds only in-frame clones and misses some; the assay was immunoSEQ multiplex PCR. That table is the source of V, J and clone size, and D and trimming were worked out from the DNA. The sample consists of roughly 240,000 clones, around nine tenths of them appearing once. The sample was peripheral blood. This clonotype was sampled from a woman aged 55-70 years who had recovered from COVID-19.

The CDR3, as DNA: TGTGCCAGCAGCTGGGACAGGGGCTCTGAAGCTTTCTTT. Protein: CASSWDRGSEAFF. The gene calls are TRBV11-3 and TRBJ1-1; 10 bases line up with TRBD1. The CDR3 is 13 amino acids. Trimming removed 4 bases from V and 6 bases from J; junction bases left unmatched: 2. Per the germline V gene, CDR1 is SGHNT and CDR2 is YENEEA.